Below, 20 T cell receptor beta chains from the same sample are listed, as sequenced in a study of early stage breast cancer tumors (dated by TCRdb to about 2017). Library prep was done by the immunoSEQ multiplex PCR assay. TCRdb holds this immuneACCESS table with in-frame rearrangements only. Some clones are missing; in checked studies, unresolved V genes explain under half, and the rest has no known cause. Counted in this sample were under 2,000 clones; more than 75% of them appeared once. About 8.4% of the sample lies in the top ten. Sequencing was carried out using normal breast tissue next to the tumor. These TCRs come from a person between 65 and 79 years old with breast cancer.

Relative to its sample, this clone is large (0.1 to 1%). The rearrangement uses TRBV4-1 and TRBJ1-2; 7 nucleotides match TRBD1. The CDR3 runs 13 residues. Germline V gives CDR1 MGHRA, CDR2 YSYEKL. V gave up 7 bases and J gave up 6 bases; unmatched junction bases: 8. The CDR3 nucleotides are TGCGCCAGCATGAAGGGGGCAAAAGATGGCTACACCTTC. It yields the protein CASMKGAKDGYTF.

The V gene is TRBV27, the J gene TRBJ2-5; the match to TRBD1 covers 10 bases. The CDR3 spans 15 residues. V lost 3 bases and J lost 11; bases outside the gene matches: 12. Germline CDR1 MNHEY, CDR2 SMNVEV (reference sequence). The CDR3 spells CASSFLGQGSWEQYF. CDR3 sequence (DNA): TGTGCCAGCAGTTTTTTGGGACAGGGGTCTTGGGAGCAGTACTTC.

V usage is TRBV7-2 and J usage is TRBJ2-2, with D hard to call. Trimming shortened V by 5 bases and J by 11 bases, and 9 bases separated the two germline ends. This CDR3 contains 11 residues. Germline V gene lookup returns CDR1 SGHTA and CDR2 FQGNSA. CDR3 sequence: CASSPRVELFF. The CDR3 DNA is TGTGCCAGCAGCCCCCGGGTCGAGCTGTTTTTT.

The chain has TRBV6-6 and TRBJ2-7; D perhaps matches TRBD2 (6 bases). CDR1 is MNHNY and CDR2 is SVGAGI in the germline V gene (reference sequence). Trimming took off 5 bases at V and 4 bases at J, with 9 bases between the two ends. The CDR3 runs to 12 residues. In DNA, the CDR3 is TGTGCCAGCAGTCGCGGGGTATACGAGCAGTACTTC. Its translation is CASSRGVYEQYF.

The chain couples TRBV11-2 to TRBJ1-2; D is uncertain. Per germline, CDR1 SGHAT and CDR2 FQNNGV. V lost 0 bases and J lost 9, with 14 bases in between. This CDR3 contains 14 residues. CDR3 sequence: CASSLEAQTPRYTF. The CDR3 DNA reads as TGTGCCAGCAGCTTAGAGGCCCAAACCCCCCGCTACACCTTC.

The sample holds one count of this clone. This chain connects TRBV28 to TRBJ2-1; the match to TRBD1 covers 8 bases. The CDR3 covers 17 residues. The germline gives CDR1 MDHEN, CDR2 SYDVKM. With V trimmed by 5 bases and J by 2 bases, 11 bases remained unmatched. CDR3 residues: CASSLQTGGFAYNEQFF. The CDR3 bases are TGTGCCAGCAGTCTACAAACAGGGGGATTCGCCTACAATGAGCAGTTCTTC.

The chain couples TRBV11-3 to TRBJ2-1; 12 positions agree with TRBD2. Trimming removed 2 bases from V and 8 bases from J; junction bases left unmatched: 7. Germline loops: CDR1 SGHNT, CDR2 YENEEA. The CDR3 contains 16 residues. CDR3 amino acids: CASSLSTSGGPDEQFF. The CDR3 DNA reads TGTGCCAGCAGCTTATCGACTAGCGGGGGCCCCGATGAGCAGTTCTTC.

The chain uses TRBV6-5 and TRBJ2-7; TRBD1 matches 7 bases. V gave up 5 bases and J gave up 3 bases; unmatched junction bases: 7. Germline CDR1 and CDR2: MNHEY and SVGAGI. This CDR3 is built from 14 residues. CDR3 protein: CASSQQTGRYEQYF. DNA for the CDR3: TGTGCCAGCAGTCAGCAGACAGGGCGCTACGAGCAGTACTTC.

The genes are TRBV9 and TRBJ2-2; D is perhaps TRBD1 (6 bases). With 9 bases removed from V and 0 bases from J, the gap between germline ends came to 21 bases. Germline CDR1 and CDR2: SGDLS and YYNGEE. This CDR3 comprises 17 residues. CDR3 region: CATRAKNGTTNTGELFF. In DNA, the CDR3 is TGTGCCACCAGGGCCAAAAACGGGACAACGAACACCGGGGAGCTGTTTTTT.

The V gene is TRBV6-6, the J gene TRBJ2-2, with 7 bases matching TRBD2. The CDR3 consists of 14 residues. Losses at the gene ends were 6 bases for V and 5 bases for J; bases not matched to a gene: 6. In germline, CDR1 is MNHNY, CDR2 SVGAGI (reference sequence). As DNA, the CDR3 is TGTGCCAGCAGCCGGACTAGTGGTACCGGGGAGCTGTTTTTT. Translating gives CASSRTSGTGELFF.

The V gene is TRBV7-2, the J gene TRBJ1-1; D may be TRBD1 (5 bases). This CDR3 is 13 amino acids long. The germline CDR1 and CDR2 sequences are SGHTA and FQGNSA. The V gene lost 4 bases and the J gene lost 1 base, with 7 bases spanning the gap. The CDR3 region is CASSSQGNTEAFF. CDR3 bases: TGTGCCAGCAGCTCCCAGGGGAACACTGAAGCTTTCTTT.

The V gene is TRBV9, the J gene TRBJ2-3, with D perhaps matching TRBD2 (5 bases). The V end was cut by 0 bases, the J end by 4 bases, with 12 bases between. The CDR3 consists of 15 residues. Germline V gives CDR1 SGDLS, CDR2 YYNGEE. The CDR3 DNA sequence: TGTGCCAGCAGCGTAGGAACTAGTTGGTCAGATACGCAGTATTTT. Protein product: CASSVGTSWSDTQYF.

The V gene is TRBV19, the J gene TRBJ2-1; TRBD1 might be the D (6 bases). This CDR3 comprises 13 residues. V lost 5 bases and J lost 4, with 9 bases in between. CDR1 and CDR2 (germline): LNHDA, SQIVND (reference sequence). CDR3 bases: TGTGCCAGTAGTCGGGGACATTACAATGAGCAGTTCTTC. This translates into CASSRGHYNEQFF.

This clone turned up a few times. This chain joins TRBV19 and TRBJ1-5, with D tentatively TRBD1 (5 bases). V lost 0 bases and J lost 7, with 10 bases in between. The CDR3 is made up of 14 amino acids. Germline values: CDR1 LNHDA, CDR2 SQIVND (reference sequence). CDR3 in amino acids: CASSIEPGVQPQHF. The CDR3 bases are TGTGCCAGTAGTATAGAACCGGGGGTCCAGCCCCAGCATTTT.

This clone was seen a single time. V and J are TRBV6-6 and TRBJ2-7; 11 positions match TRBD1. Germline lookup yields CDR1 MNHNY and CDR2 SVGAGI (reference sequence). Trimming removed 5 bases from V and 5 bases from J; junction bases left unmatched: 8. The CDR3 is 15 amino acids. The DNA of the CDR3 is TGTGCCAGCAGTCCCCAGGACAGGGGGCTCCACGAGCAGTACTTC. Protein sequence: CASSPQDRGLHEQYF.

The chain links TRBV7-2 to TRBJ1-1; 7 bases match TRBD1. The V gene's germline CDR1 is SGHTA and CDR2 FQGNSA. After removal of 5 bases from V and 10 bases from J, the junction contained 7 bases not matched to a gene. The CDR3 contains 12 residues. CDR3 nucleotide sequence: TGTGCCAGCAGCCGACAGGGAACGGGAGCTTTCTTT. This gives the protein CASSRQGTGAFF.

The CDR3 region is CASSGTGLLETQYF. The CDR3 region has the DNA TGTGCCAGTAGTGGAACGGGACTCCTAGAGACCCAGTACTTC. V is TRBV19 and J is TRBJ2-5, with a weak D call TRBD2 (6 bases). The ends were cut back, 5 bases at V and 4 bases at J, with 14 bases in the middle. This CDR3 has 14 amino acids. CDR1 is LNHDA, CDR2 SQIVND, per germline (reference sequence). The whole variable domain, filled in from reference TRBV19 and TRBJ2-5, reads DGGITQSPKYLFRKEGQNVTLSCEQNLNHDAMYWYRQDPGQGLRLIYYSQIVNDFQKGDIAEGYSVSREKKESFPLTVTSAQKNPTAFYLCASSGTGLLETQYFGPGTRLLVL.

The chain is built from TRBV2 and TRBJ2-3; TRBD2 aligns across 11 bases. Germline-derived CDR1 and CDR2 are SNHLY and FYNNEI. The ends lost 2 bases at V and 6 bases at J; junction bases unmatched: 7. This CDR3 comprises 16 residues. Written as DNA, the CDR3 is TGTGCCAGCAGTGAATTTAGCGGGGGGGCCAGCGATACGCAGTATTTT. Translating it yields CASSEFSGGASDTQYF.

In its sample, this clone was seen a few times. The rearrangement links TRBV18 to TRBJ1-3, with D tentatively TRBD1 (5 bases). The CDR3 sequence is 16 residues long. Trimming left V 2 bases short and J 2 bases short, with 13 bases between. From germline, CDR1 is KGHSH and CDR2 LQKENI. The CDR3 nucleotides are TGTGCCAGCTCACCAAGCGCAGGGTACGCTGGAAACACCATATATTTT. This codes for CASSPSAGYAGNTIYF.

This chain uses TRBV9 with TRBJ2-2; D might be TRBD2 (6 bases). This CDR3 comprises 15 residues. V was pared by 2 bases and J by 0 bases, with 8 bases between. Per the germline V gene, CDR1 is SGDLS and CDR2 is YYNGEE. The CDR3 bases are TGTGCCAGCAGCGTGGGACTGACGAACACCGGGGAGCTGTTTTTT. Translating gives CASSVGLTNTGELFF.